The clone carrying this TCR beta chain showed up many times. The data derive from a study of molecular identifiers for immune sequencing clone quantification. CD8+CD4-CCR7+CD45RA+ cells were sorted as naive CD8 T cells. Germline V CDR1 and CDR2: LNHDA, SQIVND (reference sequence). CDR3 size: 15 residues. The V gene lost 5 bases and the J gene lost 0 bases, with 11 bases spanning the gap. TCRdb analysed the PCR reads with MiXCR anew, one entry per CDR3 protein. The sample yields 20,000 to 30,000 distinct CDR3 sequences, 17% seen once. The V and J genes are TRBV19 and TRBJ2-1; possible D gene TRBD1, 6 bases. The receptor comes from a human donor in good health. Some libraries in this study had Jurkat cell RNA spiked in. Sequenced material: naive CD8+ T cells from blood, with Jurkat cell RNA spiked in. Subset defined: FACS-sorted CD8+CD4-CCR7+CD45RA+ naive T cells. The CDR3 sequence is CASSPGQSSYNEQFF. DNA for the CDR3: TGTGCCAGTAGTCCCGGACAGAGCTCCTACAATGAGCAGTTCTTC.